This is a list of T cell receptor beta chains from one sample in a study of blood T cell repertoires in COVID-19. Assay: immunoSEQ multiplex PCR; the TCRdb copy retains only in-frame clones and omits some. The sample gives fewer than 250,000 clones, about 83% of which show up once; about 3.9% is in the top ten. The sequenced sample consisted of PBMCs or T cells enriched from blood (not recorded which). Receptor source: a woman aged 40 to 50 who had been exposed to COVID-19. Each CDR3 is given with its conserved first and last residue. The D gene is left open where the match is weak. The size field is filled for only some rows; it gives once, few, many or a size class.

>NA|TRBJ1-3|NA|TRBV19
TGTGCCAGTATCCCTGGGACTCGCGGCTCTGGAAACACCATATATTTT
CASIPGTRGSGNTIYF
>once|TRBJ2-2|NA|TRBV7-2
TGTGCCAGCAGCCCGGGAACCTCCGGGGAGAACACCGGGGAGCTGTTTTTT
CASSPGTSGENTGELFF
>NA|TRBJ1-1|NA|TRBV6-5
TGTGCCAGCAGTTACTCGGTCCTCAGGGAAGCTTTCTTT
CASSYSVLREAFF
>NA|TRBJ2-3|NA|TRBV4-1
TGCGCCAGCAGCCAAGCCCTCGGAGACACAGATACGCAGTATTTT
CASSQALGDTDTQYF
>NA|TRBJ1-2|TRBD1|TRBV18
TGTGCCAGCTCACCAGATCAACAGGGGACGGGCGGCTACACCTTC
CASSPDQQGTGGYTF
>NA|TRBJ2-3|NA|TRBV30
TGTGCCTGGAGTGAGGGCGGGGCCAGCACAGATACGCAGTATTTT
CAWSEGGASTDTQYF
>NA|TRBJ2-3|NA|TRBV7-3
TGTGCCAGCAGCTTATTGGGCGGGGCGGTAGGAGATACGCAGTATTTT
CASSLLGGAVGDTQYF
>once|TRBJ2-3|NA|TRBV7-6
TGTGCCAGCAGCATACAGGGAGAGACAGATACGCAGTATTTT
CASSIQGETDTQYF
>NA|TRBJ1-1|TRBD1|TRBV5-1
TGCGCCAGCAGCTTGGACAGGGGGCCCACTGAAGCTTTCTTT
CASSLDRGPTEAFF
>NA|TRBJ2-3|NA|TRBV19
TGTGCCAGTAGTATAGTTCGAGATACGCAGTATTTT
CASSIVRDTQYF
>once|TRBJ1-1|NA|TRBV6-5
TGTGCCAGCAGCTTATCGGGGAACACTGAAGCTTTCTTT
CASSLSGNTEAFF
>once|TRBJ1-1|NA|TRBV7-2
TGTGCCAGCAGCTTATGGTGGAGGGGGGGCGGCACTGAAGCTTTCTTT
CASSLWWRGGGTEAFF
>NA|TRBJ2-1|NA|TRBV18
TGTGCCAGCTCTAGCCAGAGCTCCTACAATGAGCAGTTCTTC
CASSSQSSYNEQFF
>NA|TRBJ1-4|TRBD1|TRBV7-2
TGTGCCAGCAGCTCACAGACAGGGCCTGGTGAAAAACTGTTTTTT
CASSSQTGPGEKLFF
>NA|TRBJ1-2|NA|TRBV7-6
TGTGCCAGCAGCCGAGGAAGTAACTATGGCTACACCTTC
CASSRGSNYGYTF
>NA|TRBJ2-2|NA|TRBV7-8
TGTGCCAGCAGCTTAGGACAGGCAAGATCCGGGGAGCTGTTTTTT
CASSLGQARSGELFF
>NA|TRBJ1-4|NA|TRBV5-1
TGCGCCAGCGGAACCGGGCCGGAGGCTAATGAAAAACTGTTTTTT
CASGTGPEANEKLFF
>NA|TRBJ2-3|TRBD2|TRBV25-1
TGTGCCAGCAGTAGCATGTCGGTAGCGGGGGATACCACAGATACGCAGTATTTT
CASSSMSVAGDTTDTQYF
>once|TRBJ2-5|NA|TRBV5-1
TGCGCCAGCAGCTTACCAGTAAAAGAGACCCAGTACTTC
CASSLPVKETQYF
>NA|TRBJ1-1|TRBD1|TRBV9
TGTGCCAGCAGCGTAATTTATCCGGAACAGGGGGCGCTTAGCACTGAAGCTTTCTTT
CASSVIYPEQGALSTEAFF
>NA|TRBJ1-4|NA|TRBV6-2/TRBV6-3
TGTGCCAGCAGCATATCTGAAAAACTGTTTTTT
CASSISEKLFF
>NA|TRBJ2-5|NA|TRBV2
TGTGCCAGCAGTGGGGACTCTAAAGAGACCCAGTACTTC
CASSGDSKETQYF
>NA|TRBJ2-2|TRBD1|TRBV3-1/TRBV3-2
TGTGCCAGCAGCCAACCCCCGACAGGGGGCTGGACCGGGGAGCTGTTTTTT
CASSQPPTGGWTGELFF
>NA|TRBJ2-7|NA|TRBV2
TGTGCCAGCAGGCCCCGGGGTGAGAGCTCCTACGAGCAGTACTTC
CASRPRGESSYEQYF
>NA|TRBJ1-5|NA|TRBV19
TGTGCCAGTAGAGGACAGAGCAATCAGCCCCAGCATTTT
CASRGQSNQPQHF
>few|TRBJ1-2|TRBD1|TRBV11-1
TGTGCCAGCAGCTCGAAGACAGGGTTCGGCTACACCTTC
CASSSKTGFGYTF
>many|TRBJ2-3|TRBD2|TRBV3-1/TRBV3-2
TGTGCCAGCAGCCAAGATCTTGGAGCGGGGAGCTCCACAGATACGCAGTATTTT
CASSQDLGAGSSTDTQYF
>NA|TRBJ1-6|NA|TRBV30
TGTGCCTGGAGCCCACCGGGGGAATCACCCCTCCACTTT
CAWSPPGESPLHF
>NA|TRBJ2-1|NA|TRBV5-1
TGCGCCAGCAGCTTGACGACAGGAATCAATGAGCAGTTCTTC
CASSLTTGINEQFF
>NA|TRBJ2-7|TRBD2|TRBV7-8
TGTGCCAGCAGCCTATTAGCGGGGGATGCCTCCTACGAGCAGTACTTC
CASSLLAGDASYEQYF
>NA|TRBJ1-2|NA|TRBV19
TGTGCCAGTAGTATGGGGTACAGGCCTACCTATGGCTACACCTTC
CASSMGYRPTYGYTF
>NA|TRBJ1-4|TRBD1|TRBV11-2
TGTGCCAGCAGCCGAGGACAGGGTACTCCTAATGAAAAACTGTTTTTT
CASSRGQGTPNEKLFF
>NA|TRBJ2-7|NA|TRBV6-2/TRBV6-3
TGTGCCAGCAGTTGGTCGGGTGGCGAGCAGTACTTC
CASSWSGGEQYF
>NA|TRBJ2-3|NA|TRBV3-1/TRBV3-2
TGTGCCAGCAGCCAAGGAGTGGATGGGAGCTTCGCCCCGGCAGATACGCAGTATTTT
CASSQGVDGSFAPADTQYF
>NA|TRBJ1-5|NA|TRBV2
TGTGCCAGCAGTGTGGCGGGGGCGAATAGCAATCAGCCCCAGCATTTT
CASSVAGANSNQPQHF
>once|TRBJ1-1|NA|TRBV24-1
TGTGCCACCAGGGACAGAGGTTGGACTGAAGCTTTCTTT
CATRDRGWTEAFF
>once|TRBJ1-2|NA|TRBV15
TGTGCCACCAGCAGGGCCCCATTAACAGGGCTATCTAACTATGGCTACACCTTC
CATSRAPLTGLSNYGYTF
>once|TRBJ1-2|NA|TRBV14
TGTGCCAGCAGCGAACAGGCTTACTATGGCTACACCTTC
CASSEQAYYGYTF
>once|TRBJ2-3|NA|TRBV5-4
TGTGCCAGCAGCAACCCCGGTGGGCGAGATACGCAGTATTTT
CASSNPGGRDTQYF
>NA|TRBJ1-5|NA|TRBV10-1
TGCGCCAGCAGGAAGGACAGCGGTGATCAGCCCCAGCATTTT
CASRKDSGDQPQHF
>once|TRBJ2-7|TRBD1|TRBV12-3/TRBV12-4
TGTGCCAGCAGTCGTGGACAGGGTTACGAGCAGTACTTC
CASSRGQGYEQYF
>NA|TRBJ1-4|NA|TRBV6-5
TGTGCCAGCAGTAAGACCTCCGGGGTCGAAAAACTGTTTTTT
CASSKTSGVEKLFF
>once|TRBJ2-1|TRBD2|TRBV9
TGTGCCAGCAGCCCTGGGGGGGATCCCAATGAGCAGTTCTTC
CASSPGGDPNEQFF
>NA|TRBJ1-1|NA|TRBV28
TGTGCCAGCAGTTTCAAACATCGCGGTTACACTGAAGCTTTCTTT
CASSFKHRGYTEAFF
>once|TRBJ1-5|TRBD1|TRBV3-1/TRBV3-2
TGTGCCAGCAGCCAAGATCCGGGACAGAATCAGCCCCAGCATTTT
CASSQDPGQNQPQHF
>NA|TRBJ2-2|TRBD1|TRBV7-9
TGTGCCAGCAGACCAGGGACAGGTAACACCGGGGAGCTGTTTTTT
CASRPGTGNTGELFF
>NA|TRBJ1-1|NA|TRBV5-5
TGTGCCAGCAGCTTGAGAGGGTTGAACACTGAAGCTTTCTTT
CASSLRGLNTEAFF
>NA|TRBJ1-2|TRBD1|TRBV2
TGTGCCAGCAGCCCCAGTACAGGGGGCACAGTTGACTATGGCTACACCTTC
CASSPSTGGTVDYGYTF
>NA|TRBJ2-4|TRBD2|TRBV3-1/TRBV3-2
TGTGCCAGCAGCCCCGGGACTACCGAAAACATTCAGTACTTC
CASSPGTTENIQYF
>NA|TRBJ1-1|NA|TRBV2
TGTGCCAGCAGTGAATTCGGGGGGGGTCGGGCTGAAGCTTTCTTT
CASSEFGGGRAEAFF
>NA|TRBJ2-1|TRBD1|TRBV2
TGTGCCAGCAGTGATTCAGGACAGGGGGCTGAGCAGTTCTTC
CASSDSGQGAEQFF
>NA|TRBJ2-1|TRBD2|TRBV5-4
TGTGCCAGCAGCTTGGTGGGTAGCGGGCGAGAGCAGTTCTTC
CASSLVGSGREQFF
>NA|TRBJ1-2|TRBD1|TRBV7-2
TGTGCCAGCAGCTTAGCGGGATGGGACAGGGTGAACTATGGCTACACCTTC
CASSLAGWDRVNYGYTF
>NA|TRBJ2-5|NA|TRBV4-2
TGTGCCAGCAGCCAAGAAACACTAGCTGGGGAGACCCAGTACTTC
CASSQETLAGETQYF
>NA|TRBJ1-1|NA|TRBV2
TGTGCCAGCAAGGGACTGACGAACACTGAAGCTTTCTTT
CASKGLTNTEAFF
>NA|TRBJ2-5|TRBD2|TRBV5-1
TGCGCCAGCAGCTTGTCGGGGACTAGCGATGAGACCCAGTACTTC
CASSLSGTSDETQYF
>NA|TRBJ1-5|TRBD1|TRBV28
TGTGCCAGTGAGGGGACAGTGGGTCAGCCCCAGCATTTT
CASEGTVGQPQHF
>NA|TRBJ2-1|TRBD2|TRBV9
TGTGCCAGCAGCGCGGGGGGATGGGGGAAGAGCTCCTACAATGAGCAGTTCTTC
CASSAGGWGKSSYNEQFF
>NA|TRBJ1-2|NA|TRBV9
TGTGCCAGCAGCGGGCTTGGACTTTCTCTGTATGGCTACACCTTC
CASSGLGLSLYGYTF
>NA|TRBJ2-5|TRBD1|TRBV19
TGTGCCAGTAGTGACAGGGGCCTTCAAGAGACCCAGTACTTC
CASSDRGLQETQYF